What follows are 15 T cell receptor beta chains derived from one specimen sequenced in a study of blood T cells in healthy people across ages. Combining a sample-barcoded 5' primer with a J-beta primer mix, a second PCR ran for roughly 6 to 12 cycles. In TCRdb, the 5' RACE reads were re-called with MiXCR into one record per CDR3 protein. Seen here are 1.5 million to 2 million distinct CDR3 sequences, roughly 28% observed once, and the top ten hold less than 9.5%. Sequenced input: blood. The receptor source for this set is a woman in her 30s in good health.

Details on this clonotype: One junction end disagrees with the germline gene, perhaps due to a read error. The chain combines TRBV15 with TRBJ2-4; 7 bases are shared with TRBD1. Germline-derived CDR1 and CDR2 are LNHNV and YYDKDF (reference sequence). This CDR3 comprises 18 residues. The CDR3: CAASRDYRDSLAKNIQYF. In nucleotides, the CDR3 is TGTGCCGCCAGCAGAGATTATCGGGACAGTTTAGCCAAAAACATTCAGTACTTC.

This clonotype was counted between two and nine times. The chain recombines TRBV7-2 with TRBJ2-3, with TRBD1 identical over 10 bases. The CDR3 contains 16 residues. Per germline, CDR1 SGHTA and CDR2 FQGNSA. Trimming cost V 5 bases and J 1 base; bases outside gene matches: 6. DNA for the CDR3: TGTGCCAGCAGCCCCTGGGGGACAGGGGGCACAGATACGCAGTATTTT. Protein sequence: CASSPWGTGGTDTQYF.

The chain is built from TRBV7-9 and TRBJ1-1; D uncertain. V gave up 5 bases and J gave up 2 bases, with 15 bases separating them. Germline V CDR1 and CDR2: SEHNR, FQNEAQ (reference sequence). There are 15 residues in the CDR3. CDR3 sequence: CASSPRAILNTEAFF. The CDR3 nucleotides read TGTGCCAGCAGCCCCCGGGCCATACTTAACACTGAAGCTTTCTTT.

The rearrangement links TRBV10-3 to TRBJ1-6, with D unresolved. V lost 0 bases, J lost 15 bases, and 9 bases lay in between. This CDR3 contains 12 residues. Per germline, CDR1 ENHRY and CDR2 SYGVKD. CDR3: CAISESGRYLHF. In DNA, the CDR3 is TGTGCCATCAGTGAGTCCGGACGCTACCTCCACTTT.

This clonotype was counted many times. This chain links TRBV20-1 with TRBJ2-7; TRBD2 agrees at 12 bases. The CDR3 spans 16 residues. Losses at the gene ends were 1 base for V and 4 bases for J; bases not matched to a gene: 8. Looked up from germline, CDR1 is DFQATT and CDR2 is SNEGSKA (reference sequence). The CDR3 sequence: CSARGGLAGPTYEQYF. The CDR3 DNA is TGCAGTGCTAGAGGCGGACTAGCGGGACCTACATACGAGCAGTACTTC.

At least ten counts were recorded for this clonotype. The chain links TRBV10-3 to TRBJ2-7, with TRBD2 identical over 11 bases. V lost 4 bases and J lost 6; bases outside the gene matches: 5. CDR1 is ENHRY and CDR2 is SYGVKD in the germline V gene. The CDR3 has 14 residues. Here the CDR3 reads CAISALAGGFEQYF. For the CDR3, the DNA is TGTGCCATCAGTGCCCTAGCGGGAGGATTCGAGCAGTACTTC.

V usage is TRBV20-1 and J usage is TRBJ2-3; either TRBD1 or TRBD2 may supply D (6 bases each). Germline V CDR1 and CDR2: DFQATT, SNEGSKA (reference sequence). The CDR3 has 12 amino acids. The CDR3 nucleotides read TGCAGAGCCACCGGGGGCCCGGATACGCAGTATTTT. Residues: CRATGGPDTQYF.

This clonotype has only a few counts. A junction boundary mismatches the germline segment, possibly from a read error. This chain links TRBV7-2 with TRBJ2-7; TRBD2 is a possible D gene (6 bases). CDR3 size: 13 residues. Germline assignment: CDR1 SGHTA and CDR2 FQGNSA. The chain's CDR3 is CASSSRDSYERYF. As DNA, the CDR3 is TGTGCCAGCAGCTCCCGGGACTCCTACGAGCGGTACTTC.

A note on this clonotype: The junction and the germline gene differ at one end; a read error may be behind it. The chain has TRBV28 and TRBJ1-4, with D tentatively TRBD1 (6 bases). The CDR3 length is 16 residues. CDR1 MDHEN and CDR2 SYDVKM come from the germline V gene. The CDR3: CASSLAAGVGGEKRFF. The CDR3 DNA reads TGCGCCAGCAGTTTGGCGGCAGGGGTTGGGGGTGAAAAGCGGTTTTTT. Combining the CDR3 with reference TRBV28 and TRBJ1-4 gives the whole variable domain DVKVTQSSRYLVKRTGEKVFLECVQDMDHENMFWYRQDPGLGLRLIYFSYDVKMKEKGDIPEGYSVSREKKERFSLILESASTNQTSMYLCASSLAAGVGGEKRFFGSGTQLSVL.

The chain joins TRBV20-1 to TRBJ2-3; 10 bases fit TRBD2. Unmatched junction bases numbered 5, after V lost 1 base and J lost 4 bases. This CDR3 contains 15 residues. Germline CDR1 reads DFQATT; CDR2 reads SNEGSKA (reference sequence). The CDR3: CSARGLAGDSDTQYF. The CDR3 DNA reads TGCAGTGCTAGAGGGCTAGCGGGAGATTCAGATACGCAGTATTTT.

This clonotype showed up many times. The chain carries TRBV10-3 and TRBJ2-1, with D possibly being TRBD2 (6 bases). With 4 bases removed from V and 8 bases from J, the gap between germline ends came to 9 bases. CDR3 size: 12 residues. Germline V gives CDR1 ENHRY, CDR2 SYGVKD. The CDR3 coding sequence is TGTGCCATCAGTGTAGCGGTCGATGAGCAGTTCTTC. Residues: CAISVAVDEQFF.

The genes are TRBV27 and TRBJ1-5; D uncertain. The germline V gene has CDR1 MNHEY and CDR2 SMNVEV (reference sequence). Trimming removed 5 bases from V and 6 bases from J, with 14 bases in between. The length of the CDR3 is 14 residues. The CDR3 bases are TGTGCCAGCAGTGAAGTAGGGTACGCTCAGCCCCAGCATTTT. It is translated as CASSEVGYAQPQHF.

This clonotype has at least ten counts. This chain links TRBV21-1 with TRBJ2-6; the tabulated D call, TRBD1, remains unverified against the DNA. TRBV21-1 is a documented pseudogene. This CDR3 spans 19 amino acids. DNA of the CDR3: TGTGCCAGCAGCAAATCAGCCGGGCCAGGAAACTCTGGGGCCAACGTCCTGACTTTC. Amino acid sequence: CASSKSAGPGNSGANVLTF.

The rearrangement links TRBV21-1 to TRBJ1-5. TRBV21-1 is marked as a pseudogene. The CDR3 loop spans 16 amino acids. The DNA for the CDR3 is TGTGCCAGCAGCCCACCAAGAGATAAGGTCAATCAGCCCCAGCATTTT. Its protein is CASSPPRDKVNQPQHF.

This clonotype was counted ten times or more. This chain joins TRBV12-3 or TRBV12-4 and TRBJ2-1; D is uncertain. This CDR3 is 15 amino acids long. Deletions cut 8 bases from V and 0 bases from J, with 14 bases between. CDR3 sequence: CASGPSTGSYNEQFF. The CDR3, as DNA: TGTGCCAGCGGCCCTTCCACGGGCTCCTACAATGAGCAGTTCTTC.